This T cell receptor beta chain was observed in a study of beta chain features in type 1 diabetes. Germline lookup yields CDR1 SGHTA and CDR2 FQGNSA. The ends lost 5 bases at V and 0 bases at J; junction bases unmatched: 9. CDR3 length: 16 amino acids. As every portion of the isolated RNA was reverse transcribed, the sequencing read expressed TCRB transcripts. Profiling relied on immunoSEQ multiplex PCR, and the TCRdb table lists in-frame clones only, not all of them. Among roughly 300,000 clones, 7% to 9% were seen once, and the ten largest hold 0.44%. The V and J genes are TRBV7-2 and TRBJ1-1, with 7 bases aligning to TRBD1. This clonotype was sampled from a woman under 30 in good health. Specimen: central memory CD4+ T cells from blood. The CDR3 spells CASSAMTGRVNTEAFF. CDR3 DNA: TGTGCCAGCAGCGCTATGACAGGGCGGGTGAACACTGAAGCTTTCTTT.